Each of the 3 T cell receptor beta chains below was sequenced from the same sample in a study of T cells in Graves' hyperthyroidism and ophthalmopathy. The investigators amplified TCR beta CDR3 regions from RNA transcripts. An initial round of RT-PCR targeting the TCR CDR3 relied on the HTBI primer set. TCRdb redid the calling of the multiplex PCR reads with MiXCR, one entry per CDR3 protein. The sample shows 300,000 to 450,000 distinct CDR3 sequences, more than 20% of them seen only once. The sequencing input was blood. These receptors were taken from a man aged 50-59 years with Graves' hyperthyroidism.

The chain carries TRBV18 and TRBJ2-2, with TRBD2 matching over 7 bases. Trimming took 5 bases from V and 1 from J; bases not matched to a gene: 7. CDR3 size: 16 residues. Looked up from germline, CDR1 is KGHSH and CDR2 is LQKENI. Here the CDR3 DNA reads TGTGCCAGCTCATACACTAGCGTTCAGAACACCGGGGAGCTGTTTTTT. Amino acids: CASSYTSVQNTGELFF. Combining the CDR3 with reference TRBV18 and TRBJ2-2 gives the whole variable domain NAGVMQNPRHLVRRRGQEARLRCSPMKGHSHVYWYRQLPEEGLKFMVYLQKENIIDESGMPKERFSAEFPKEGPSILRIQQVVRGDSAAYFCASSYTSVQNTGELFFGEGSRLTVL.

This clonotype has at least ten counts. The chain joins TRBV11-2 to TRBJ2-5; TRBD2 matches 10 bases. The CDR3 extends over 15 amino acids. Looked up from germline, CDR1 is SGHAT and CDR2 is FQNNGV. With 5 bases clipped from V and 5 bases from J, the junction kept 8 bases outside the gene matches. CDR3 in amino acids: CASSEAGGPEETQYF. CDR3 DNA: TGTGCCAGCAGCGAAGCGGGAGGGCCAGAGGAGACCCAGTACTTC.

This clonotype has only a few counts. The CDR3 region has the DNA TGTGCCAGCAGCCAAGACCACAGGGGGCATCAGCCCCAGCATTTT. It specifies CASSQDHRGHQPQHF. The chain links TRBV3-1 to TRBJ1-5; the match to TRBD1 covers 9 bases. CDR1 is LGHDT and CDR2 is YNNKEL in the germline V gene (reference sequence). V shed 0 bases, J shed 5 bases, and the junction held 2 bases outside the gene matches. CDR3 length: 15 residues.